Each of the 6 T cell receptor beta chains below was sequenced from the same sample in a study of blood T cells in healthy people across ages. The use of a sample-barcoded 5' primer and a J-beta primer mix characterized a second PCR of roughly 6 to 11 cycles. TCRdb analysed the 5' RACE reads with MiXCR anew, one entry per CDR3 protein. The data hold 650,000 to 800,000 distinct CDR3 sequences, with approximately 44% observed a single time. Sequenced material: blood. Receptors were obtained from a man aged 60 to 69 in good health.

This clonotype was seen more than once but under ten times. The gene calls are TRBV2 and TRBJ2-5; D is unresolved. This CDR3 is built from 14 residues. Germline values: CDR1 SNHLY, CDR2 FYNNEI. The V and J ends lost 6 bases and 1 base respectively, with 12 bases between them. CDR3 sequence reads: CASRADSTQETQYF. As DNA, the CDR3 is TGTGCCAGCAGGGCAGACTCCACCCAAGAGACCCAGTACTTC.

This clonotype has more than one count but fewer than ten. This sequence joins TRBV13 and TRBJ2-1, with 8 bases matching TRBD2. Germline V gene sequence: CDR1 PRHDT, CDR2 FYEKMQ (reference sequence). Trimming took 6 bases from V and 6 from J; bases not matched to a gene: 7. The length of the CDR3 is 14 residues. The CDR3, as DNA: TGTGCCAGCAGACGCGGGGGGCTGGGCAATGAGCAGTTCTTC. Protein sequence: CASRRGGLGNEQFF.

There are a few counts of this clonotype. The chain has TRBV4-3 and TRBJ1-5; no reliable D call. Germline V gene sequence: CDR1 LGHNA, CDR2 YSLEER. The length of the CDR3 is 17 residues. Trimming removed 1 base at V and 5 bases at J, with 18 bases between. In DNA, the CDR3 is TGCGCCAGCAGCCAAGGGAAAAATCCCCGTTCCCATCAGCCCCAGCATTTT. Amino acids: CASSQGKNPRSHQPQHF.

This chain links TRBV6-5 with TRBJ1-2; 9 bases line up with TRBD1. Germline lookup yields CDR1 MNHEY and CDR2 SVGAGI. V lost 4 bases, J lost 2 bases, and 5 bases stayed unmatched. The CDR3 totals 15 residues. CDR3: CASSLTGTGNYGYTF. CDR3 DNA: TGTGCCAGCAGTTTGACCGGGACAGGGAACTATGGCTACACCTTC.

The chain uses TRBV6-2 or TRBV6-3 and TRBJ2-7; D call uncertain. Germline CDR1 is MNHEY and CDR2 is SVGEGT. There are 15 residues in the CDR3. Trimming took off 3 bases at V and 0 bases at J, with 12 bases between the two ends. The CDR3 nucleotides are TGTGCCAGCAGTTATATCCTCAAGGCCTCCTACGAGCAGTACTTC. This encodes CASSYILKASYEQYF.

This clonotype was seen a few times. The chain carries TRBV4-3 and TRBJ2-5, with 8 bases matching TRBD1. CDR1 is LGHNA and CDR2 is YSLEER in the germline V gene. The CDR3 is 15 residues long. With 0 bases clipped from V and 5 bases from J, the junction kept 5 bases outside the gene matches. The CDR3 region is CASSQDIQGVETQYF. CDR3 nucleotides: TGCGCCAGCAGCCAAGACATACAGGGGGTTGAGACCCAGTACTTC.